A selection of T cell receptor beta chains follows, all from one sample in a study of CD8 T cells in Susac syndrome. Each CDR3 protein gets one entry after TCRdb re-called the immunoSEQ multiplex PCR reads with MiXCR. The sample shows roughly 250,000 distinct CDR3 sequences, almost 97% of them seen only once. The sample comprised CD4+ T cells from PBMCs. The receptors were sampled from a human donor with Susac syndrome. Both conserved end residues are part of each CDR3. D genes are given only for firm matches. Some rows mark clone size as missing; the rest say once, few, many or name a class of expanded clone.

CDR3 protein	CDR3 DNA	D gene	V gene	J gene	clone size
CASRGMTGRTYEQYF	TGTGCCAGCAGAGGAATGACAGGGAGGACCTACGAGCAGTACTTC	.	TRBV27	TRBJ2-7	.
CSARSSGETQYF	TGCAGTGCTAGATCCAGCGGAGAGACCCAGTACTTC	.	TRBV20-1	TRBJ2-5	.
CSGEAQRGGNTEASF	TGCAGCGGGGAGGCCCAGCGGGGAGGTAACACTGAAGCTTCCTTT	.	TRBV29-1	TRBJ1-1	.
CASSLWAQSGVTQYF	TGTGCCAGCAGTTTATGGGCACAGAGCGGTGTGACCCAGTACTTC	.	TRBV27	TRBJ2-5	.
CASSPPRTAPGEKLFF	TGCGCCAGCAGTCCCCCCCGGACAGCCCCAGGGGAAAAACTGTTTTTT	.	TRBV23-1	TRBJ1-4	.
CASTRVAGGNEQFF	TGTGCCAGCACCAGGGTAGCGGGAGGGAATGAGCAGTTCTTC	TRBD2	TRBV19	TRBJ2-1	.
CAWSPTRTGNPWYEQYF	TGTGCCTGGAGTCCCACCCGTACAGGGAACCCTTGGTACGAGCAGTACTTC	.	TRBV30	TRBJ2-7	.
CSVTTSRGRMSLYNEQFF	TGCAGCGTAACGACTAGCCGCGGGAGGATGAGCCTCTACAATGAGCAGTTCTTC	TRBD2	TRBV29-1	TRBJ2-1	.
CASSRGSQETQYF	TGTGCCAGCAGTCGAGGATCTCAAGAGACCCAGTACTTC	.	TRBV3-1	TRBJ2-5	few
CSVSTGDSGANVLTF	TGCAGCGTTTCAACAGGGGACTCTGGGGCCAACGTCCTGACTTTC	TRBD1	TRBV29-1	TRBJ2-6	.
CASSQVLRLAF	TGTGCCAGCAGCCAAGTACTACGACTAGCTTTC	TRBD2	TRBV14	TRBJ2-7	.
CAWSGGPSEEQYF	TGTGCCTGGAGTGGTGGACCCTCGGAGGAGCAGTACTTC	.	TRBV30	TRBJ2-7	.
CASSLVPGNYQPQHF	TGCGCCAGCAGCTTGGTCCCAGGGAATTATCAGCCCCAGCATTTT	.	TRBV5-1	TRBJ1-5	.
CASTSGLAYNEQFF	TGTGCCAGCACCTCGGGACTAGCGTACAATGAGCAGTTCTTC	TRBD2	TRBV27	TRBJ2-1	.
CASSFPSLETQYF	TGTGCCAGCAGTTTCCCCTCTTTAGAGACCCAGTACTTC	.	TRBV28	TRBJ2-5	.
CASSQDNGPEAFF	TGTGCCAGCAGCCAAGATAACGGGCCTGAAGCTTTCTTT	.	TRBV3-1	TRBJ1-1	.
CASSIPAGQGANEQFF	TGTGCCAGTAGTATCCCCGCGGGACAGGGGGCCAATGAGCAGTTCTTC	TRBD1	TRBV19	TRBJ2-1	.
CATSDPGTGAREQFF	TGTGCCACCAGTGATCCCGGGACAGGGGCGCGCGAGCAGTTCTTC	TRBD1	TRBV24-1	TRBJ2-1	.
CSVFQGANTEAFF	TGCAGCGTTTTTCAGGGGGCCAACACTGAAGCTTTCTTT	TRBD1	TRBV29-1	TRBJ1-1	.
CASSAEIEAFF	TGTGCCAGCAGTGCAGAAATTGAAGCTTTCTTT	.	TRBV2	TRBJ1-1	.
CASSHPGLGPYEQYF	TGTGCCAGCAGCCACCCGGGACTAGGACCCTACGAGCAGTACTTC	TRBD2	TRBV14	TRBJ2-7	.
CASSAHSDQPQHF	TGTGCCAGCAGCGCCCACAGCGATCAGCCCCAGCATTTT	.	TRBV7-2	TRBJ1-5	once
CASSFGLAGVAGELFF	TGTGCCAGCAGTTTTGGTCTAGCGGGGGTCGCCGGGGAGCTGTTTTTT	TRBD2	TRBV12-3/TRBV12-4	TRBJ2-2	.
CASSLGDGDEQYF	TGTGCCAGCAGCTTAGGGGACGGCGACGAGCAGTACTTC	.	TRBV7-2	TRBJ2-7	.
CASSISGTGLNTGELFF	TGTGCCAGCAGTATTTCCGGGACAGGGCTGAACACCGGGGAGCTGTTTTTT	TRBD1	TRBV6-1	TRBJ2-2	.
CASSGAGGPLNEQFF	TGTGCCAGCTCCGGTGCGGGAGGGCCTTTGAATGAGCAGTTCTTC	TRBD2	TRBV28	TRBJ2-1	.
CSARADNQPQHF	TGCAGTGCTAGGGCGGATAATCAGCCCCAGCATTTT	.	TRBV20-1	TRBJ1-5	.
CSVGHGGNTIYF	TGCAGCGTTGGCCACGGTGGAAACACCATATATTTT	.	TRBV29-1	TRBJ1-3	.
CASSRGVGAFF	TGTGCCAGCAGTCGGGGGGTAGGAGCTTTCTTT	.	TRBV28	TRBJ1-1	.
CASSSRPGPMNYEQYF	TGCGCCAGCAGCTCACGCCCCGGCCCAATGAACTACGAGCAGTACTTC	.	TRBV5-1	TRBJ2-7	.
CAISESQTAFF	TGTGCCATCAGTGAGTCGCAAACGGCTTTCTTT	.	TRBV10-3	TRBJ1-1	.
CASSVDSPGNTIYF	TGTGCCAGCAGCGTAGACAGTCCTGGAAACACCATATATTTT	.	TRBV9	TRBJ1-3	.
CASSVPQGSSYEQYF	TGTGCCAGCAGTGTTCCACAGGGATCCTCCTACGAGCAGTACTTC	.	TRBV28	TRBJ2-7	.